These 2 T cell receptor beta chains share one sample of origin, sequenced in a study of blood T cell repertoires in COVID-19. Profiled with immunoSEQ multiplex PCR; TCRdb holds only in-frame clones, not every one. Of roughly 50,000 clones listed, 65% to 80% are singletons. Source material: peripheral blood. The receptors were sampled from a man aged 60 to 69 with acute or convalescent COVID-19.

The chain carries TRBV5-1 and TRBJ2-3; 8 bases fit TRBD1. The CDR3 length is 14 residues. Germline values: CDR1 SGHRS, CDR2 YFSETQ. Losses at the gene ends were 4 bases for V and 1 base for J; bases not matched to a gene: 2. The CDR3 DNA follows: TGCGCCAGCAGCCAGGGACAGGGCACAGATACGCAGTATTTT. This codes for CASSQGQGTDTQYF. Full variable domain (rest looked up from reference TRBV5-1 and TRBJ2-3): KAGVTQTPRYLIKTRGQQVTLSCSPISGHRSVSWYQQTPGQGLQFLFEYFSETQRNKGNFPGRFSGRQFSNSRSEMNVSTLELGDSALYLCASSQGQGTDTQYFGPGTRLTVL.

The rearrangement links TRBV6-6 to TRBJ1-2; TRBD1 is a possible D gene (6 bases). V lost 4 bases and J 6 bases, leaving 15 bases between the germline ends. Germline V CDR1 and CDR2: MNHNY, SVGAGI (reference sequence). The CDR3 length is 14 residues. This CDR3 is CASSFLSQGHGYTF. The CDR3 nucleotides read TGTGCCAGCAGTTTCTTGAGTCAGGGGCATGGCTACACCTTC.